This TCR beta chain derives from a study of identical twins. General observations from the study: An excess of low generation probability was shown by twin-shared out-of-frame alpha sequences. Monozygotic twins shared more out-of-frame TCR alpha than recombination models predicted.

A universal primer site was added by template switching, and unique molecular identifiers were carried by the cDNA. TCRdb re-called the 5' RACE reads through MiXCR, storing one row per CDR3 protein. The table lists 350,000 to 400,000 distinct CDR3 sequences, roughly 9% of them singletons. A remark on this clonotype: Its antigen is as yet unknown.

Healthy Caucasians, and only they, were the donors. Specimen: naive T cells sorted from blood. The receptor's source is a woman in her fifties or sixties in good health.

CDR3 sequence reads: CASGPPALPGANVLTF. CDR3 bases: TGTGCTAGTGGTCCCCCAGCCTTACCTGGGGCCAACGTCCTGACTTTC. V usage is TRBV12-5 and J usage is TRBJ2-6; no clear D gene. The germline CDR1 and CDR2 sequences are LGHNT and FRNRAP. The V end was cut by 5 bases, the J end by 2 bases, with 13 bases between. This CDR3 comprises 16 residues.